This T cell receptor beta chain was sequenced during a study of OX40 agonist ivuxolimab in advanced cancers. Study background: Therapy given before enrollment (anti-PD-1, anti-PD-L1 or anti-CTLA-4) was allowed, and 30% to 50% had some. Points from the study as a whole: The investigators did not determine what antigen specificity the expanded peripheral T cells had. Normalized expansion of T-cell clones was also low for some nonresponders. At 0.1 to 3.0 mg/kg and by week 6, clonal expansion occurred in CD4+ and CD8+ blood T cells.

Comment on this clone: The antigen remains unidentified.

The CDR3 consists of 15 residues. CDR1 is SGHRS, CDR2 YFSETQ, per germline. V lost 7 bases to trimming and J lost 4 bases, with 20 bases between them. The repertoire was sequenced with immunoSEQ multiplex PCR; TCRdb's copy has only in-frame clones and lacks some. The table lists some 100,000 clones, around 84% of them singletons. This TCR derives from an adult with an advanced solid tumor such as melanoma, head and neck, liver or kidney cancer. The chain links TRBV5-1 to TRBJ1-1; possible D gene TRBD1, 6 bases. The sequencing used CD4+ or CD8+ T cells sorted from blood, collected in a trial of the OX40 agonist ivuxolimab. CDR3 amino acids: CASSFGDQGFTEAFF. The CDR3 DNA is TGCGCCAGCTCCTTTGGGGACCAGGGGTTCACTGAAGCTTTCTTT.